The T cell receptor (beta chain) described here comes from a study of shared clonotypes between healthy human individuals. Study-level information: Each donor contributed plates that comprised three CD4 naive, three CD4 memory, two CD8 naive and one CD8 memory. General study results and limits: The study found lower generation probabilities in non-shared clonotypes than in those shared by all four donors. Inspection by rarefaction showed sorted-subset sequencing to be incomplete despite large depth.

Per the study methods: In the immunoSEQ data, sequences were junction-only and lacked quality scores, so filtering differed. Data came from immunoSEQ multiplex PCR; TCRdb stores just in-frame clones and leaves some out. D and trimming were read from the DNA, whereas the V and J calls and clone size are those reported in that table. Seen here are hundreds of thousands of clones, roughly 70% observed once, and the top ten hold under 2%. About this clone itself: Its antigen is still unknown.

J gave up 1 base and V 2 bases, and 4 bases lay outside the gene matches. Germline assignment: CDR1 LNHDA and CDR2 SQIVND (reference sequence). The CDR3 consists of 15 residues. The source of this sequence is a woman aged 25 to 39 in good health. This chain joins TRBV19 and TRBJ2-5, with 7 positions matching TRBD1. The sample was memory CD4+ T cells sorted from blood. The subset: CD45RA-negative fraction. DNA of the CDR3: TGTGCCAGTAGTATATCCGGGACAGCCCAAGAGACCCAGTACTTC. Encoded protein: CASSISGTAQETQYF.